These 26 T cell receptor beta chains were sequenced from one sample in a study of neoadjuvant nivolumab and ipilimumab in lung cancer. Repertoires were generated with immunoSEQ multiplex PCR, while TCRdb's copy carries only in-frame clones and drops some. Counted here are 17,000 or so clones, around 76% occurring once; the ten biggest clones make up about 8%. The sequencing used tumor tissue, collected after neoadjuvant nivolumab, alone or with ipilimumab, at or shortly before surgery. These receptors were obtained from an adult with non-small cell lung cancer.

V usage is TRBV7-8 and J usage is TRBJ2-1; no definite D call. V shed 1 base and J shed 0 bases, with 10 bases lying between them. Per the germline V gene, CDR1 is SGHVS and CDR2 is FQNEAQ. This CDR3 contains 16 residues. The CDR3 spells CASSLVQSSSYNEQFF. In DNA form, the CDR3 reads TGTGCCAGCAGCTTAGTTCAGAGTAGCTCCTACAATGAGCAGTTCTTC. Using reference TRBV7-8 and TRBJ2-1 for the parts outside the CDR3, the full variable domain is GAGVSQSPRYKVAKRGQDVALRCDPISGHVSLFWYQQALGQGPEFLTYFQNEAQLDKSGLPSDRFFAERPEGSVSTLKIQRTQQEDSAVYLCASSLVQSSSYNEQFFGPGTRLTVL.

This sequence joins TRBV6-1 and TRBJ1-6; 8 bases agree with TRBD1. CDR1 MNHNS and CDR2 SASEGT come from the germline V gene. This CDR3 contains 13 residues. Germline trimming cut 4 bases from V and 7 bases from J; bases unmatched to any gene: 0. The CDR3 reads CASSGTGNSPLHF. Here the CDR3 DNA reads TGTGCCAGCAGTGGGACAGGGAATTCACCCCTCCACTTT.

The gene calls are TRBV5-4 and TRBJ2-5, with D tentatively TRBD1 or TRBD2 (5 bases each). Germline V gives CDR1 SGHNT, CDR2 YYREEE (reference sequence). The CDR3 length is 14 residues. V gave up 1 base and J gave up 5 bases, with 12 bases separating them. CDR3 DNA: TGTGCCAGCAGCTTGTTGGGGGTCCAGGAGACCCAGTACTTC. This codes for CASSLLGVQETQYF.

The V gene is TRBV5-1, the J gene TRBJ1-2; D unresolved. From germline, CDR1 is SGHRS and CDR2 YFSETQ. V was clipped by 0 bases and J by 3 bases, with 6 bases between them. The CDR3 is made up of 13 amino acids. CDR3 sequence: CASSLGVDYGYTF. The CDR3 DNA reads TGCGCCAGCAGCTTGGGGGTGGACTATGGCTACACCTTC.

V usage is TRBV7-9 and J usage is TRBJ1-1; perhaps TRBD1 as D (5 bases). Between the trimmed V and J ends, which lost 3 bases and 8 bases, there was a span of 13 bases. Germline values: CDR1 SEHNR, CDR2 FQNEAQ (reference sequence). The length of the CDR3 is 13 residues. The CDR3 DNA reads TGTGCCAGCAGCTTTTACGGGGCGCGGGAAGCTTTCTTT. This gives the protein CASSFYGAREAFF.

This clone is a singleton in its sample. This chain connects TRBV7-2 to TRBJ2-3; TRBD2 matches at 11 bases. CDR3 length equals 15 residues. Germline CDR1 SGHTA, CDR2 FQGNSA. With 6 bases clipped from V and 6 bases from J, the junction kept 8 bases outside the gene matches. Written as DNA, the CDR3 is TGTGCCAGCAGTTCCATAGCGGGGGGGACCGATACGCAGTATTTT. It encodes CASSSIAGGTDTQYF.

The J gene is TRBJ2-7, the V gene TRBV7-2; D ambiguous. This CDR3 has 16 residues. The ends were cut back, 3 bases at V and 2 bases at J, with 17 bases in the middle. The germline gives CDR1 SGHTA, CDR2 FQGNSA. The CDR3 coding sequence is TGTGCCAGCAGCTTCGAAGGGCAGCAGAAAACCTACGAGCAGTACTTC. Its translation is CASSFEGQQKTYEQYF.

The rearrangement uses TRBV5-6 and TRBJ2-7; 7 bases fit TRBD2. V lost 4 bases to trimming and J lost 4 bases; unmatched junction nucleotides: 8. Germline CDR1 and CDR2: SGHDT and YYEEEE. The CDR3 totals 14 residues. CDR3 sequence (DNA): TGTGCCAGCAGCCGACCTAGCGGTACGTACGAGCAGTACTTC. Its protein is CASSRPSGTYEQYF.

This clone was picked up one time. The CDR3 spells CASSPGQGPGFTEAFF. The CDR3 region has the DNA TGTGCCAGCTCACCGGGACAGGGGCCGGGTTTCACTGAAGCTTTCTTT. The rearrangement joins TRBV18 to TRBJ1-1, with TRBD1 matching 10 bases. The V segment lost 3 bases and the J segment 4 bases; nucleotides outside the gene matches: 8. CDR1 and CDR2 from the germline V gene are KGHSH and LQKENI. The CDR3 loop spans 16 amino acids.

CDR3 DNA: TGTGCCAGCAGCTCCCTACAATCCGGGGCCAACGTCCTGACTTTC. Its protein product is CASSSLQSGANVLTF. The chain joins TRBV13 to TRBJ2-6, with D hard to call. Trimming removed 4 bases from V and 4 bases from J, with 11 bases in between. This CDR3 has 15 amino acids. Germline CDR1 reads PRHDT; CDR2 reads FYEKMQ (reference sequence).

This clone has more than one count but fewer than ten. V is TRBV15 and J is TRBJ2-3; 10 bases agree with TRBD2. Germline CDR1 and CDR2: LNHNV and YYDKDF (reference sequence). Trimming removed 3 bases from V and 0 bases from J; junction bases left unmatched: 15. CDR3 size: 20 residues. Here the CDR3 DNA reads TGTGCCACCAGCAGGGGCTCTTCTAGCGGGGGCGGTCCTAGCACAGATACGCAGTATTTT. This translates into CATSRGSSSGGGPSTDTQYF.

The rearrangement joins TRBV11-2 to TRBJ2-3; maybe TRBD2 (6 bases). Germline V gene sequence: CDR1 SGHAT, CDR2 FQNNGV. The CDR3 sequence is 14 residues long. Trimming stripped 4 bases from V and 4 bases from J, with 12 bases between. CDR3 protein: CASSSEGLADTQYF. CDR3 nucleotide sequence: TGTGCCAGCAGCTCGGAGGGCCTCGCAGATACGCAGTATTTT.

This chain links TRBV6-1 with TRBJ1-1; no clear D gene. The CDR3 is 13 amino acids. Germline V gene sequence: CDR1 MNHNS, CDR2 SASEGT. Trimming cost V 3 bases and J 1 base, with 6 bases left between them. The CDR3 DNA reads TGTGCCAGCAGTGATAACAGGAACACTGAAGCTTTCTTT. This sequence encodes CASSDNRNTEAFF.

This chain links TRBV9 with TRBJ1-4; D not resolved. The CDR3 is 13 amino acids. Germline assignment: CDR1 SGDLS and CDR2 YYNGEE. V was trimmed by 4 bases and J by 5 bases, leaving 9 bases between them. CDR3 in amino acids: CASSPFLNEKLFF. Written as DNA, the CDR3 is TGTGCCAGCAGCCCGTTTCTGAATGAAAAACTGTTTTTT.

V usage is TRBV2 and J usage is TRBJ2-1; TRBD1 matches at 7 bases. Germline V CDR1 and CDR2: SNHLY, FYNNEI. V trimming: 3 bases; J trimming: 3 bases; junction bases outside the gene matches: 20. The CDR3 runs 20 residues. CDR3: CASSEVGPGTASLVYNEQFF. The CDR3 DNA reads as TGTGCCAGCAGTGAGGTGGGCCCCGGGACAGCGTCTCTTGTCTACAATGAGCAGTTCTTC.

The chain employs TRBV4-1 and TRBJ1-5; no firm D call. Germline V CDR1 and CDR2: MGHRA, YSYEKL. The CDR3 contains 16 residues. V shed 0 bases and J shed 4 bases, with 13 bases lying between them. Here the CDR3 DNA reads TGCGCCAGCAGCCAAGATGGAGGGTCGGGGAATCAGCCCCAGCATTTT. Its protein is CASSQDGGSGNQPQHF.

The rearrangement joins TRBV5-1 to TRBJ1-1; D is uncertain. This CDR3 is built from 14 residues. Germline loops: CDR1 SGHRS, CDR2 YFSETQ. Trimming left V 4 bases short and J 5 bases short, with 15 bases between. The chain's CDR3 is CASSPSEIGTEAFF. As DNA, the CDR3 is TGCGCCAGCAGCCCGTCGGAAATCGGTACTGAAGCTTTCTTT.

The chain uses TRBV6-1 and TRBJ1-2; possible D gene TRBD1, 5 bases. The V end was cut by 6 bases, the J end by 1 base, with 15 bases between. Per the germline V gene, CDR1 is MNHNS and CDR2 is SASEGT. The CDR3 extends over 15 amino acids. Written as DNA, the CDR3 is TGTGCCAGCAGACTAAGTCTCAGGGTTAACTATGGCTACACCTTC. It translates to CASRLSLRVNYGYTF.

The chain has TRBV9 and TRBJ1-6; D not certain. V dropped 0 bases and J dropped 10 bases, with 14 bases sitting between them. The CDR3 is made up of 15 amino acids. CDR1 SGDLS and CDR2 YYNGEE come from the germline V gene. The CDR3 protein is CASSVVADSGSPLHF. The CDR3, as DNA: TGTGCCAGCAGCGTAGTGGCGGATTCTGGATCACCCCTCCACTTT.

The chain carries TRBV11-2 and TRBJ2-7; D is undetermined. V was shortened by 5 bases and J by 0 bases, with 11 bases between the two germline ends. The CDR3 totals 14 residues. Germline CDR1 reads SGHAT; CDR2 reads FQNNGV. The CDR3, as DNA: TGTGCCAGCAGCCTTACAGATATCTCCTACGAGCAGTACTTC. Encoded protein: CASSLTDISYEQYF. The full variable domain, rest sourced from reference TRBV11-2 and TRBJ2-7, is EAGVAQSPRYKIIEKRQSVAFWCNPISGHATLYWYQQILGQGPKLLIQFQNNGVVDDSQLPKDRFSAERLKGVDSTLKIQPAKLEDSAVYLCASSLTDISYEQYFGPGTRLTVT.

Concerning this clone itself: The junction and the germline gene differ at one end; a read error may be behind it. V and J are TRBV7-7 and TRBJ2-2; the match to TRBD1 covers 7 bases. Per the germline V gene, CDR1 is SSHAT and CDR2 is FNYEAQ (reference sequence). There are 15 residues in the CDR3. CDR3 in amino acids: CASSLEGATTGELFF. DNA for the CDR3: TGTGCTAGCAGCTTAGAGGGGGCCACCACCGGGGAGCTGTTTTTT.

This chain links TRBV13 with TRBJ2-2; D is possibly TRBD1 (5 bases). The CDR3 contains 13 residues. Trimming removed 5 bases from V and 4 bases from J, with 8 bases in between. Per the germline V gene, CDR1 is PRHDT and CDR2 is FYEKMQ (reference sequence). In DNA form, the CDR3 reads TGTGCCAGCAGCCGACAGCTCACCGGGGAGCTGTTTTTT. It yields the protein CASSRQLTGELFF. The complete variable domain, with remaining parts taken from reference TRBV13 and TRBJ2-2, reads AAGVIQSPRHLIKEKRETATLKCYPIPRHDTVYWYQQGPGQDPQFLISFYEKMQSDKGSIPDRFSAQQFSDYHSELNMSSLELGDSALYFCASSRQLTGELFFGEGSRLTVL.

V is TRBV13 and J is TRBJ1-5, with a weak D call TRBD1 (5 bases). The germline gives CDR1 PRHDT, CDR2 FYEKMQ (reference sequence). V shed 0 bases and J shed 3 bases, with 9 bases lying between them. This CDR3 is 15 amino acids long. CDR3 DNA sequence: TGTGCCAGCAGCTTAGGCCAGGGCCTCAATCAGCCCCAGCATTTT. Translating gives CASSLGQGLNQPQHF.

The V and J genes are TRBV7-2 and TRBJ2-7; 7 bases match TRBD1. The CDR3 runs 16 residues. V trimming: 4 bases; J trimming: 3 bases; junction bases outside the gene matches: 12. CDR1 is SGHTA, CDR2 FQGNSA, per germline. Here the CDR3 reads CASSSPSGTVFYEQYF. In DNA, the CDR3 is TGTGCCAGCAGCTCGCCATCCGGGACAGTTTTCTACGAGCAGTACTTC.

The chain has TRBV5-6 and TRBJ1-5; 7 bases line up with TRBD1. The CDR3 sequence is 14 residues long. The J segment lost 5 bases and the V segment lost 0 bases, leaving 2 bases of the junction unmatched. The germline V gene has CDR1 SGHDT and CDR2 YYEEEE. The CDR3 protein is CASSLGTGHQPQHF. The CDR3, as DNA: TGTGCCAGCAGCTTGGGGACAGGCCATCAGCCCCAGCATTTT.

The chain's CDR3 is CASSIDGQETQYF. The CDR3 nucleotides read TGTGCCAGTAGTATAGACGGGCAAGAGACCCAGTACTTC. The J gene is TRBJ2-5, the V gene TRBV19; D unresolved. CDR1 LNHDA and CDR2 SQIVND come from the germline V gene (reference sequence). CDR3 length equals 13 residues. The V and J ends lost 0 bases and 2 bases respectively, with 4 bases between them.